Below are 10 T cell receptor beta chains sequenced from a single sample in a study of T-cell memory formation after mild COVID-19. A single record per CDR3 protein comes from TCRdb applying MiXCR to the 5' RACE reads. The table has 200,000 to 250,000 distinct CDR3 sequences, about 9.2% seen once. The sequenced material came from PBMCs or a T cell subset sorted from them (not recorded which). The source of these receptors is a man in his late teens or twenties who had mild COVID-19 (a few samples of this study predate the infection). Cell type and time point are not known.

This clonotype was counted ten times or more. The CDR3 coding sequence is TGCAGCTCCGGGACAGGGGGCTATGGCTACACCTTC. Protein sequence: CSSGTGGYGYTF. This chain connects TRBV29-1 to TRBJ1-2, with 11 bases lining up with TRBD1. The CDR3 has 12 amino acids. Germline loops: CDR1 SQVTM, CDR2 ANQGSEA. V lost 8 bases to trimming and J lost 4 bases; unmatched junction nucleotides: 3.

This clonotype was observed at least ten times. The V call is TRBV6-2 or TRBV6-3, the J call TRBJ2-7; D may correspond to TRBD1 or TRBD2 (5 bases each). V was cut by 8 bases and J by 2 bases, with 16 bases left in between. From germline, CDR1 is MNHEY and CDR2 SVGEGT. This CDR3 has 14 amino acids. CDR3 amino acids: CASHKAQGAYEQYF. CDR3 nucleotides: TGTGCCAGCCACAAAGCGCAGGGAGCCTACGAGCAGTACTTC.

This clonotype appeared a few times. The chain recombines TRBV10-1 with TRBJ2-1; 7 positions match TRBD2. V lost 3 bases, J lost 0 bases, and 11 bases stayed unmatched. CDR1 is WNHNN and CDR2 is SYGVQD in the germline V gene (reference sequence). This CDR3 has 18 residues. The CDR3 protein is CASSDAGDRPGSYNEQFF. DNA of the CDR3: TGCGCCAGCAGTGATGCGGGGGACCGACCTGGCTCCTACAATGAGCAGTTCTTC.

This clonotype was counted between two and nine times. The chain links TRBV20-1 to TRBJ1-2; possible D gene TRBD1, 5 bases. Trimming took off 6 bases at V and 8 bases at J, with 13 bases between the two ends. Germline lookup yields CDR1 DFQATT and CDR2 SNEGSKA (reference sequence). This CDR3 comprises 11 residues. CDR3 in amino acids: CSARRGGGYTF. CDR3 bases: TGCAGTGCCCGGAGGGGAGGAGGCTACACCTTC.

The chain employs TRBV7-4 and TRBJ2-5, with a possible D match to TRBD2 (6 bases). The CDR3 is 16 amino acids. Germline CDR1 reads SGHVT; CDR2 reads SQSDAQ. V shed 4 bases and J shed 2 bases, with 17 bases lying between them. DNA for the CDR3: TGTGCCAGCAGCTCCCGTAACATGGGGGGACAAGAGACCCAGTACTTC. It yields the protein CASSSRNMGGQETQYF.

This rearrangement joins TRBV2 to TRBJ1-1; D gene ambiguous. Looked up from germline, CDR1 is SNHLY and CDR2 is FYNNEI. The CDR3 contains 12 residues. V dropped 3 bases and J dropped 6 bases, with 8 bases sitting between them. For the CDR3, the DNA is TGTGCCAGCAGTGATGAATGGGCTGAAGCTTTCTTT. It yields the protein CASSDEWAEAFF.

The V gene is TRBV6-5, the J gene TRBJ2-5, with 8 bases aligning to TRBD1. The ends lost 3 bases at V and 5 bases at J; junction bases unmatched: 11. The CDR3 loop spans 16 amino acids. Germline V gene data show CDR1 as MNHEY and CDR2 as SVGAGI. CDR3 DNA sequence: TGTGCCAGCAGTTATTCCGGGACAGGACTTTCGGAGACCCAGTACTTC. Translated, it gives CASSYSGTGLSETQYF.

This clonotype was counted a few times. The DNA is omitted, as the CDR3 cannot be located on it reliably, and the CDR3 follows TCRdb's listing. The CDR3 reads CSVQGQWNTGELFFF. V is TRBV29-1 and J is TRBJ2-2; the D call TRBD1 from the table was never checked on the DNA. Germline V gene sequence: CDR1 SQVTM, CDR2 ANQGSEA. The CDR3 spans 15 residues, counting both ends.

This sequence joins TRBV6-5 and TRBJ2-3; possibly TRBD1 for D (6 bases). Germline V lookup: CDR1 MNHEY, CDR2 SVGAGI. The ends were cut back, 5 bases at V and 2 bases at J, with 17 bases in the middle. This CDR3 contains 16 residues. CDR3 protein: CASSQKGTPNTDTQYF. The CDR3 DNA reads TGTGCCAGCAGTCAGAAGGGGACACCAAACACAGATACGCAGTATTTT.

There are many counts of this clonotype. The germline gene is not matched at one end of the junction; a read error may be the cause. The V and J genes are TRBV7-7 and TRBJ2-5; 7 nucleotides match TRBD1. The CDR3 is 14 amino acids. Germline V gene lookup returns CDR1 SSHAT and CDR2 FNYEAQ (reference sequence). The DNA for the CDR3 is TGTGCTAGCAGCCTGACAGGGCCGGTAGAGACCCAGTACTTC. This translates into CASSLTGPVETQYF.